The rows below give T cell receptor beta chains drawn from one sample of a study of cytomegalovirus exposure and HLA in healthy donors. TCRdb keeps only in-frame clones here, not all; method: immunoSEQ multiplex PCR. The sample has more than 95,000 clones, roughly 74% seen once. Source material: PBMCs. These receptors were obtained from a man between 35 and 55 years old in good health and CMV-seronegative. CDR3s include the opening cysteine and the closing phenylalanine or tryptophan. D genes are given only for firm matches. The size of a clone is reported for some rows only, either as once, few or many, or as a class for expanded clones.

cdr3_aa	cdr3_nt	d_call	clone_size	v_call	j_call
CASSLGQGDQPQHF	TGTGCCAGCAGCCTTGGACAGGGGGATCAGCCCCAGCATTTT	TRBD1	-	TRBV27	TRBJ1-5
CASSAGQTYEQYF	TGTGCCAGCTCAGCGGGACAGACCTACGAGCAGTACTTC	-	-	TRBV18	TRBJ2-7
CASSEATGEGHQPQHF	TGTGCCAGCAGTGAAGCTACGGGGGAAGGACATCAGCCCCAGCATTTT	-	-	TRBV6-1	TRBJ1-5
CASSTLSTGVTEAFF	TGTGCCAGCAGCACCTTATCGACAGGGGTGACTGAAGCTTTCTTT	TRBD1	-	TRBV9	TRBJ1-1
CASSLYPRAQSSYNEQFF	TGTGCCAGCAGCTTATATCCGAGGGCTCAGAGCTCCTACAATGAGCAGTTCTTC	-	once	TRBV7-3	TRBJ2-1
CASSYGQGSYEQYF	TGTGCCAGCAGCTATGGACAGGGCTCCTACGAGCAGTACTTC	TRBD1	-	TRBV11-2	TRBJ2-7
CASSQWTNNSPLHF	TGCGCCAGCAGCCAGTGGACAAATAATTCACCCCTCCACTTT	-	-	TRBV4-3	TRBJ1-6
CASSVRIRDYSYNEQFF	TGTGCCAGCAGCGTCCGAATTCGGGACTACTCCTACAATGAGCAGTTCTTC	TRBD2	few	TRBV9	TRBJ2-1
CASSLAGQGVYEQYF	TGCGCCAGCAGCTTGGCCGGACAGGGAGTATACGAGCAGTACTTC	TRBD1	-	TRBV5-1	TRBJ2-7
CASSWGQGGNQPQHF	TGTGCCAGCAGTTGGGGACAGGGAGGGAATCAGCCCCAGCATTTT	TRBD1	once	TRBV28	TRBJ1-5
CASSFGGGTEAFF	TGTGCCAGCAGCTTTGGGGGGGGGACTGAAGCTTTCTTT	-	-	TRBV27	TRBJ1-1
CASSFRSQGVSSGANVLTF	TGTGCCAGCAGCTTTCGGAGTCAGGGGGTTTCCTCTGGGGCCAACGTCCTGACTTTC	TRBD1	-	TRBV11-2	TRBJ2-6
CASSIERTGRNYGYTF	TGTGCCAGTAGTATAGAACGGACAGGACGCAACTATGGCTACACCTTC	TRBD1	-	TRBV19	TRBJ1-2
CASSPQGRETLPGYTF	TGTGCCAGCAGCCCCCAGGGTCGAGAGACTCTTCCTGGCTACACCTTC	-	-	TRBV7-9	TRBJ1-2
CARRDRGQNYEQYF	TGTGCCAGAAGAGACAGGGGCCAAAACTACGAGCAGTACTTC	TRBD1	few	TRBV19	TRBJ2-7
CASSFAGNSPLHF	TGTGCCAGCAGCTTCGCAGGGAACTCACCCCTCCACTTT	-	-	TRBV7-2	TRBJ1-6
CASSMSDRDLYGYTF	TGTGCCAGCAGCATGTCGGACAGGGACCTTTATGGCTACACCTTC	TRBD1	-	TRBV7-3	TRBJ1-2
CASSLDILDEQYF	TGTGCCAGCAGCTTGGACATTCTGGACGAGCAGTACTTC	-	-	TRBV5-5	TRBJ2-7
CASSLDRHRPQHF	TGTGCCAGCAGCCTTGACAGGCATCGTCCCCAGCATTTT	-	-	TRBV7-8	TRBJ1-5
CASSLDFSGRTGELFF	TGTGCCAGCAGCTTAGATTTCTCGGGGAGAACCGGGGAGCTGTTTTTT	-	-	TRBV11-3	TRBJ2-2
CASKAAGKANTGELFF	TGTGCCAGTAAGGCCGCGGGGAAAGCGAACACCGGGGAGCTGTTTTTT	-	-	TRBV19	TRBJ2-2
CASSMDRAGYGYTF	TGTGCCAGCAGCATGGACAGGGCAGGCTATGGCTACACCTTC	TRBD1	-	TRBV9	TRBJ1-2
CASSLEPTDSTYEQYF	TGTGCCAGCAGCTTAGAGCCGACAGATTCAACCTACGAGCAGTACTTC	-	many	TRBV11-2	TRBJ2-7
CASSLAGRGYNEQFF	TGTGCCAGCAGCTTAGCAGGCAGGGGCTACAATGAGCAGTTCTTC	-	-	TRBV7-9	TRBJ2-1
CASSIDRRGSSGANVLTF	TGTGCCAGTAGTATAGATCGGCGGGGGAGCTCTGGGGCCAACGTCCTGACTTTC	TRBD2	-	TRBV19	TRBJ2-6
CAWTLDSSYTEAFF	TGTGCCTGGACCCTCGACAGTTCCTACACTGAAGCTTTCTTT	-	-	TRBV30	TRBJ1-1
CASSRDFGVRNSPLHF	TGTGCCAGCAGTCGGGACTTTGGGGTGAGGAATTCACCCCTCCACTTT	-	-	TRBV27	TRBJ1-6
CASKSPGTGAYNEQFF	TGTGCCAGTAAATCCCCCGGGACAGGAGCCTACAATGAGCAGTTCTTC	TRBD1	-	TRBV19	TRBJ2-1
CASSGTGAGGETQYF	TGTGCCAGCAGTGGGACAGGGGCGGGTGGAGAGACCCAGTACTTC	TRBD1	-	TRBV28	TRBJ2-5
CASSPDGGIGAFF	TGCGCCAGCAGCCCCGACGGGGGGATTGGAGCTTTCTTT	-	-	TRBV5-1	TRBJ1-1
CATSRDTGGGTEAFF	TGTGCCACCAGCAGAGATACAGGGGGTGGCACTGAAGCTTTCTTT	TRBD1	-	TRBV15	TRBJ1-1
CATSRVEGGYGDTQYF	TGTGCCACCAGCAGAGTGGAAGGGGGCTATGGAGATACGCAGTATTTT	TRBD1	-	TRBV15	TRBJ2-3
CSSSPRDRVDIQYF	TGTTCCAGCAGCCCAAGGGACAGGGTTGACATTCAGTACTTC	TRBD1	-	TRBV7-9	TRBJ2-4
CSARVNEKLFF	TGCAGTGCCCGCGTGAATGAAAAACTGTTTTTT	-	-	TRBV20-1	TRBJ1-4
CASSLYGQGGGYGYTF	TGTGCCAGCTCACTTTATGGACAGGGCGGGGGCTATGGCTACACCTTC	TRBD1	few	TRBV18	TRBJ1-2
CASSEQVGTDTQYF	TGTGCCAGCAGTGAACAGGTTGGCACAGATACGCAGTATTTT	-	-	TRBV25-1	TRBJ2-3
CSVGLAGGTDTQYF	TGCAGCGTTGGTCTAGCGGGCGGGACAGATACGCAGTATTTT	TRBD2	-	TRBV29-1	TRBJ2-3
CASSQGNLRGRSLSGANVLTF	TGCGCCAGCAGCCAAGGCAACCTCAGGGGTCGTAGTTTGTCTGGGGCCAACGTCCTGACTTTC	-	-	TRBV4-3	TRBJ2-6
CATSDSFGDRPQHF	TGTGCCACCTCGGACTCCTTTGGGGATAGACCCCAGCATTTT	-	-	TRBV15	TRBJ1-5
CASSSSGSNYEQYF	TGTGCCAGTAGTTCCTCCGGGTCTAACTACGAGCAGTACTTC	-	once	TRBV19	TRBJ2-7
CASSLNPGTSGSVQYF	TGTGCCAGCAGCCTCAACCCCGGGACTAGCGGGTCGGTGCAGTATTTT	TRBD2	-	TRBV9	TRBJ2-3
CASSPGGTGVTYEQYF	TGTGCCAGCAGCCCCGGAGGGACAGGGGTCACCTACGAGCAGTACTTC	TRBD1	-	TRBV5-4	TRBJ2-7
CASSIAPSVAFF	TGTGCCAGTAGTATAGCGCCTTCGGTGGCTTTCTTT	-	-	TRBV19	TRBJ1-1
CASSFGLAGAINIQYF	TGTGCCAGCAGCTTTGGACTAGCGGGGGCCATAAACATTCAGTACTTC	TRBD2	-	TRBV5-4	TRBJ2-4
CASSPDRADDYGYTF	TGTGCCAGCAGTCCGGACAGGGCTGATGACTATGGCTACACCTTC	TRBD1	once	TRBV2	TRBJ1-2
CASSYPGQGEAFF	TGTGCCAGCAGTTACCCGGGACAGGGTGAAGCTTTCTTT	TRBD1	-	TRBV6-5	TRBJ1-1
CASSLSGFGETQYF	TGTGCCAGCAGCTTAAGCGGGTTCGGGGAGACCCAGTACTTC	-	-	TRBV7-9	TRBJ2-5
CASSGTGYGYTF	TGTGCCAGCAGCGGGACAGGGTATGGCTACACCTTC	TRBD1	few	TRBV6-5	TRBJ1-2